The rows below give T cell receptor beta chains drawn from one sample of a study of CD8 T cells in Susac syndrome. TCRdb recomputed calls from the immunoSEQ multiplex PCR reads with MiXCR, one row per CDR3 protein. This table has about 240,000 distinct CDR3 sequences, 90% to 96% appearing once. The sequenced sample consisted of CD4+ T cells from PBMCs. All receptors come from a human donor with Susac syndrome. Both conserved end residues are part of each CDR3. D genes are given only for firm matches. Expanded clones get a size class; other rows say once, few or many, or leave the size out.

j_gene: TRBJ1-2; v_gene: TRBV4-1; d_gene: .; abundance: .; CDR3aa: CASSQDGFQATNYGYTF; CDR3nt: TGCGCCAGCAGCCAAGATGGGTTCCAGGCGACTAACTATGGCTACACCTTC
j_gene: TRBJ1-2; v_gene: TRBV30; d_gene: TRBD1; abundance: .; CDR3aa: CAWSPGPTGIYGYTF; CDR3nt: TGTGCCTGGAGTCCCGGTCCGACAGGGATCTATGGCTACACCTTC
j_gene: TRBJ2-1; v_gene: TRBV9; d_gene: .; abundance: .; CDR3aa: CASSVVPISEGRWDNEQFF; CDR3nt: TGTGCCAGCAGCGTAGTACCAATCTCGGAGGGCCGGTGGGACAATGAGCAGTTCTTC
j_gene: TRBJ2-2; v_gene: TRBV12-3/TRBV12-4; d_gene: TRBD1; abundance: .; CDR3aa: CASSHTGVVGELFF; CDR3nt: TGTGCCAGCAGTCACACAGGGGTAGTCGGGGAGCTGTTTTTT
j_gene: TRBJ2-3; v_gene: TRBV12-3/TRBV12-4; d_gene: .; abundance: .; CDR3aa: CASSLSTWAATDTQYF; CDR3nt: TGTGCCAGCAGTTTATCTACCTGGGCAGCCACAGATACGCAGTATTTT
j_gene: TRBJ1-1; v_gene: TRBV5-1; d_gene: .; abundance: .; CDR3aa: CASSLKVSTEAFF; CDR3nt: TGCGCCAGCAGCTTGAAGGTGAGCACTGAAGCTTTCTTT
j_gene: TRBJ2-1; v_gene: TRBV5-1; d_gene: TRBD2; abundance: .; CDR3aa: CASSLLREANTEQFF; CDR3nt: TGCGCCAGCAGCTTGTTGCGGGAGGCGAACACAGAGCAGTTCTTC
j_gene: TRBJ1-1; v_gene: TRBV30; d_gene: .; abundance: .; CDR3aa: CAWTRPGSTEAFF; CDR3nt: TGTGCCTGGACCAGGCCCGGGAGCACTGAAGCTTTCTTT
j_gene: TRBJ2-7; v_gene: TRBV30; d_gene: .; abundance: .; CDR3aa: CAWSGGDEQYF; CDR3nt: TGTGCCTGGAGTGGAGGGGACGAGCAGTACTTC
j_gene: TRBJ2-5; v_gene: TRBV2; d_gene: .; abundance: .; CDR3aa: CASSSYLGPTQETQYF; CDR3nt: TGTGCCAGCAGTTCCTACCTGGGGCCAACCCAAGAGACCCAGTACTTC
j_gene: TRBJ2-5; v_gene: TRBV5-1; d_gene: .; abundance: .; CDR3aa: CASSLGLTETQYF; CDR3nt: TGCGCCAGCAGCTTGGGACTGACGGAGACCCAGTACTTC
j_gene: TRBJ2-7; v_gene: TRBV9; d_gene: .; abundance: .; CDR3aa: CASSLTDNGDEQYF; CDR3nt: TGTGCCAGCAGCCTGACAGATAATGGCGACGAGCAGTACTTC
j_gene: TRBJ2-1; v_gene: TRBV4-2; d_gene: TRBD2; abundance: .; CDR3aa: CASSHSRDYQFF; CDR3nt: TGTGCCAGCAGCCACTCCCGGGACTACCAGTTCTTC
j_gene: TRBJ2-1; v_gene: TRBV30; d_gene: .; abundance: .; CDR3aa: CAWSVVGLMAGQPLSNEQFF; CDR3nt: TGTGCCTGGAGTGTAGTGGGGCTTATGGCGGGACAACCGTTATCCAATGAGCAGTTCTTC
j_gene: TRBJ1-1; v_gene: TRBV20-1; d_gene: .; abundance: .; CDR3aa: CSADSRTPTEAFF; CDR3nt: TGCAGTGCTGACAGCCGAACCCCCACTGAAGCTTTCTTT
j_gene: TRBJ2-3; v_gene: TRBV7-2; d_gene: TRBD2; abundance: .; CDR3aa: CASSRLLAGGLDTQYF; CDR3nt: TGTGCCAGCAGCAGACTCCTAGCGGGAGGGTTGGATACGCAGTATTTT
j_gene: TRBJ1-5; v_gene: TRBV28; d_gene: .; abundance: .; CDR3aa: CASSPRQALLGNQPQHF; CDR3nt: TGTGCCAGCAGCCCGAGACAGGCCCTGCTTGGCAATCAGCCCCAGCATTTT
j_gene: TRBJ1-2; v_gene: TRBV19; d_gene: .; abundance: .; CDR3aa: CASSIAGRGYTF; CDR3nt: TGTGCCAGTAGTATAGCGGGCAGAGGCTACACCTTC
j_gene: TRBJ2-1; v_gene: TRBV20-1; d_gene: .; abundance: .; CDR3aa: CSARSRYVDNEQFF; CDR3nt: TGCAGCGCTAGATCCCGTTACGTCGACAATGAGCAGTTCTTC
j_gene: TRBJ1-1; v_gene: TRBV5-1; d_gene: .; abundance: .; CDR3aa: CASSLFHTNTEAFF; CDR3nt: TGCGCCAGCAGCTTGTTTCACACAAACACTGAAGCTTTCTTT
j_gene: TRBJ2-1; v_gene: TRBV10-3; d_gene: .; abundance: .; CDR3aa: CATGPQDGGSYNEQFF; CDR3nt: TGTGCCACCGGGCCTCAAGATGGGGGCTCCTACAATGAGCAGTTCTTC
j_gene: TRBJ2-7; v_gene: TRBV20-1; d_gene: .; abundance: .; CDR3aa: CSAEHRPAARTYEQYF; CDR3nt: TGCAGTGCTGAACATAGGCCGGCGGCCCGGACCTACGAGCAGTACTTC
j_gene: TRBJ2-6; v_gene: TRBV7-2; d_gene: .; abundance: .; CDR3aa: CASSRGGTGSAVLTF; CDR3nt: TGTGCCAGCAGCCGGGGGGGGACAGGGTCCGCCGTCCTGACTTTC
j_gene: TRBJ1-5; v_gene: TRBV2; d_gene: .; abundance: .; CDR3aa: CASSLLAQPQHF; CDR3nt: TGTGCCAGCAGTCTCTTGGCGCAGCCCCAGCATTTT
j_gene: TRBJ2-3; v_gene: TRBV18; d_gene: .; abundance: .; CDR3aa: CASSPARTTDTQYF; CDR3nt: TGTGCCAGCTCACCTGCACGGACCACAGATACGCAGTATTTT
j_gene: TRBJ2-7; v_gene: TRBV28; d_gene: TRBD2; abundance: once; CDR3aa: CASRTSGPYEQYF; CDR3nt: TGTGCCAGCAGGACTAGCGGCCCCTACGAGCAGTACTTC
j_gene: TRBJ1-2; v_gene: TRBV19; d_gene: .; abundance: .; CDR3aa: CASSSLGFGYTF; CDR3nt: TGTGCCAGTAGTTCTTTAGGCTTCGGCTACACCTTC
j_gene: TRBJ1-1; v_gene: TRBV7-9; d_gene: .; abundance: .; CDR3aa: CASSFLSGSTEAFF; CDR3nt: TGTGCCAGCAGCTTTCTATCGGGGAGCACTGAAGCTTTCTTT
j_gene: TRBJ2-3; v_gene: TRBV10-3; d_gene: TRBD2; abundance: .; CDR3aa: CAISESAGLGTQYF; CDR3nt: TGTGCCATCAGTGAGTCGGCAGGACTAGGGACGCAGTATTTT
j_gene: TRBJ1-2; v_gene: TRBV10-3; d_gene: .; abundance: once; CDR3aa: CAISWGSRGYTF; CDR3nt: TGTGCCATCAGCTGGGGCAGCAGGGGCTACACCTTC
j_gene: TRBJ2-3; v_gene: TRBV3-1; d_gene: TRBD2; abundance: .; CDR3aa: CASSQDRSSGTQYF; CDR3nt: TGTGCCAGCAGCCAAGATCGATCTAGCGGTACGCAGTATTTT
j_gene: TRBJ2-3; v_gene: TRBV7-8; d_gene: .; abundance: .; CDR3aa: CASSGRGPHTDTQYF; CDR3nt: TGTGCCAGCAGCGGGCGGGGACCACACACAGATACGCAGTATTTT
j_gene: TRBJ2-1; v_gene: TRBV24-1; d_gene: .; abundance: .; CDR3aa: CATSDPDAEQFF; CDR3nt: TGTGCCACCAGTGACCCCGACGCAGAGCAGTTCTTC
j_gene: TRBJ2-1; v_gene: TRBV28; d_gene: TRBD2; abundance: .; CDR3aa: CASSLTSRLAKFF; CDR3nt: TGTGCCAGCAGTTTAACGAGCCGACTAGCGAAGTTCTTC
j_gene: TRBJ2-5; v_gene: TRBV11-2; d_gene: .; abundance: .; CDR3aa: CASSVRMEPRTQYF; CDR3nt: TGTGCCAGCAGCGTTAGGATGGAACCGCGGACCCAGTACTTC
j_gene: TRBJ1-1; v_gene: TRBV28; d_gene: .; abundance: .; CDR3aa: CASRGATVEYTEAFF; CDR3nt: TGTGCCAGCAGGGGCGCGACAGTTGAATACACTGAAGCTTTCTTT
j_gene: TRBJ2-5; v_gene: TRBV20-1; d_gene: .; abundance: .; CDR3aa: CSAREPGGVQETQYF; CDR3nt: TGCAGTGCTAGAGAACCCGGTGGCGTGCAAGAGACCCAGTACTTC
j_gene: TRBJ2-3; v_gene: TRBV14; d_gene: TRBD2; abundance: .; CDR3aa: CASSRSGTSGRRDTQYF; CDR3nt: TGTGCCAGCAGCCGGAGCGGGACTAGCGGGAGACGAGATACGCAGTATTTT
j_gene: TRBJ2-6; v_gene: TRBV6-2/TRBV6-3; d_gene: TRBD1; abundance: .; CDR3aa: CASIRDRSSGANVLTF; CDR3nt: TGTGCCAGTATACGGGACAGGAGCTCTGGGGCCAACGTCCTGACTTTC
j_gene: TRBJ1-2; v_gene: TRBV6-4; d_gene: .; abundance: .; CDR3aa: CASSGMGGYTF; CDR3nt: TGTGCCAGCAGTGGGATGGGCGGCTACACCTTC
j_gene: TRBJ1-2; v_gene: TRBV15; d_gene: .; abundance: .; CDR3aa: CATSREHRVLYGYTF; CDR3nt: TGTGCCACCAGCAGGGAACACAGGGTACTCTATGGCTACACCTTC
j_gene: TRBJ2-1; v_gene: TRBV25-1; d_gene: TRBD1; abundance: .; CDR3aa: CASTGQRHYNEQFF; CDR3nt: TGTGCCAGCACGGGACAGAGACATTACAATGAGCAGTTCTTC
j_gene: TRBJ2-3; v_gene: TRBV7-2; d_gene: TRBD2; abundance: few; CDR3aa: CASSTRLAGASTDTQYF; CDR3nt: TGTGCCAGCAGCACTCGATTAGCGGGAGCCAGCACAGATACGCAGTATTTT
j_gene: TRBJ2-3; v_gene: TRBV10-3; d_gene: TRBD2; abundance: .; CDR3aa: CATSGTSGYTDTQYF; CDR3nt: TGTGCCACTTCCGGGACTAGCGGATACACAGATACGCAGTATTTT
j_gene: TRBJ2-5; v_gene: TRBV29-1; d_gene: .; abundance: .; CDR3aa: CSVGAFKVHFLYQETQYF; CDR3nt: TGCAGCGTTGGAGCGTTTAAGGTCCACTTCTTGTACCAAGAGACCCAGTACTTC
j_gene: TRBJ2-1; v_gene: TRBV12-3/TRBV12-4; d_gene: .; abundance: .; CDR3aa: CASSLGLLREDEQFF; CDR3nt: TGTGCCAGCAGTCTTGGGCTCTTGAGGGAGGATGAGCAGTTCTTC